The 2 T cell receptor beta chains below come from one sample, sequenced in a study of T-cell reconstitution after alpha-beta-depleted transplantation in children. As it was prepared, the TCRbeta library received unique molecular identifiers. Each CDR3 protein gets one entry after TCRdb re-called the PCR reads with MiXCR. The sample has around 240,000 distinct CDR3 sequences, roughly 7.7% seen once. The sample was PBMCs, mostly from graft donor cells, taken 180 days after TCRalphabeta/CD19-depleted stem cell transplant. The source is a male patient under 18 who had a stem cell transplant for acute lymphoblastic leukemia, so the T cells may come from the graft donor.

This clonotype was counted many times. J is TRBJ2-7 and V is TRBV7-2; either TRBD1 or TRBD2 may fit D (5 bases each). The CDR3 sequence is 14 residues long. Germline V CDR1 and CDR2: SGHTA, FQGNSA. Deletions cut 1 base from V and 9 bases from J, with 16 bases between. CDR3 in DNA: TGTGCCAGCAGCTTAGTCCCTAACTCTGGGGGGCAGTACTTC. Its translation: CASSLVPNSGGQYF. Variable domain in full (rest from reference TRBV7-2 and TRBJ2-7): GAGVSQSPSNKVTEKGKDVELRCDPISGHTALYWYRQSLGQGLEFLIYFQGNSAPDKSGLPSDRFSAERTGGSVSTLTIQRTQQEDSAVYLCASSLVPNSGGQYFGPGTRLTVT.

This clonotype was seen many times. The chain is built from TRBV6-2 or TRBV6-3 and TRBJ1-5; 9 bases fit TRBD1. CDR1 is MNHEY, CDR2 SVGEGT, per germline. The CDR3 totals 17 residues. The junction had 4 bases not matched to a gene; V was cut back by 0 bases and J by 1 base. CDR3 nucleotide sequence: TGTGCCAGCAGTTACTCGGGGACAGGGATGAGCAATCAGCCCCAGCATTTT. Amino acid sequence: CASSYSGTGMSNQPQHF.